This TCR beta chain was sequenced for a study of cytomegalovirus exposure and HLA in healthy donors. Study details: The study placed 70% to 90% of its roughly 400 genotyped donors in the Caucasian-associated ancestry cluster. Findings and limits, study-wide: Clonal expansion, a later analysis showed, was greater in HLA-associated TCR beta chains than in equally common others.

The germline V and J ends were trimmed by 2 bases and 7 bases, with 15 bases remaining between them. The length of the CDR3 is 14 residues. Looked up from germline, CDR1 is SGHDT and CDR2 is YYEEEE. About this clone: Its antigen is not identified.

PCR employed 60 Vbeta and 13 Jbeta primers. Sequencing was performed with immunoSEQ multiplex PCR; in TCRdb, only in-frame clones are kept and a portion is missing. In all, the sample yields under 130,000 clones. The specimen sequenced was PBMCs. The source is a man aged 40-49 years in good health and CMV-seronegative. The V and J genes are TRBV5-6 and TRBJ1-2, with a tentative D call TRBD1 (5 bases). The CDR3 spells CASSLGTGSFGYTF. CDR3 nucleotides: TGTGCCAGCAGCTTAGGCACAGGATCCTTTGGCTACACCTTC.